A single T cell receptor (beta chain) is shown here with its context. What antigen it recognizes has not been identified. No much larger clone exists at a distance of one base, and base qualities are not known. The data were obtained in a study of cytomegalovirus exposure and HLA in healthy donors (dated by TCRdb to 2016 to 2017). Notes on the research overall: In an earlier analysis of 550 to 750 of the donors, 250 to 300 Gb of sequence data and 90 million to 130 million unique TCR beta sequences from some 170 million T cells were reported. On average, 235,054 unique TCR beta nucleotide sequences were sequenced per donor among more than 350 genotyped donors of the cohort, with 15% to 20% of those sequences being non-productive. Among the roughly 430 genotyped donors, about 83% belonged to the genetic ancestry cluster associated with self-reported Caucasian donors. In a later genetic analysis, genome-wide SNP genotypes for 398 of the 666 donors were used, and that subset was treated as a discovery cohort. To decide whether each TCR beta V gene segment behaved as functional or pseudogenic, an earlier analysis of some 570 of the donors relied on high-throughput TCR beta sequencing. All discovery cohort repertoires had been generated on a single sequencing platform. The T cell repertoires of around 730 subjects were profiled by immunosequencing and related to cytomegalovirus serostatus. Alongside the repertoire data, information on donor age, sex, ethnicity and CMV serostatus was compiled. The number of donors typed differed by locus, with 629-630 for A, B, C, DRB1 and DQB1, roughly 550 for DQA1, some 570 for DPA1, and some 440 for DPB1. A handful of DR-DQ haplotypes were handled as single units for association and clustering because linkage in the cohort was strong. A separate validation cohort of 90 to 150 different subjects was used in addition to the 666-subject first cohort. An early release covering approximately 600 HLA-typed donors comprised approximately 300 gigabases of sequencing data and around 80 million unique TCR sequences. The study aimed to test whether cataloging public T cell receptors could reveal signatures of past pathogen exposure. Both class I and class II loci were covered by HLA typing, at four-digit resolution. To predict cytomegalovirus infection status, the study brought together high-throughput TCR immunosequencing, statistical association of individual TCRs with disease status, and machine learning. A later analysis re-examined previously published TCR beta repertoires from 500 to 700 donors and added high-resolution HLA genotyping to investigate patterns of TCR occurrence. Rather than using new phenotypic data, the later analysis identified candidate immune exposures from TCR beta sequences and from how often those sequences occurred across donors.

What the study reported, not specific to this receptor: The earlier analysis of a few hundred of the donors excluded some 16 rarely observed V segments, including chromosome 9 orphons, because counts were too low. In a later analysis, HLA-associated TCR beta chains were found to be more clonally expanded and to have lower generation probabilities than equally common non-associated chains. In a later genetic analysis, fewer N-insertions in productive TCRs were reported among donors in an Asian-associated ancestry cluster than the 666-donor mean. V-gene and J-gene trimming of TCR beta chains was associated with a missense DCLRE1C variant in a later genetic analysis, and the association was replicated in an independent cohort. When HLA alleles, especially DR and DQ, strongly co-occurred, TCR associations were difficult to assign to individual alleles. Cytomegalovirus status was reported to be diagnosed by the classifier with high specificity and sensitivity in both the original and validation cohorts. A few of the identified cytomegalovirus-associated TCR beta chains were confirmed in vitro to be specific for cytomegalovirus antigens. Because HLA typing was unavailable for some donors at each locus, only the typed subset was used in association tests. A further reported finding was that TCR beta sequences accurately predicted the HLA-A and HLA-B alleles for most subjects in the first cohort. The presence/absence analyses assumed that sequencing depth was roughly uniform across donors, and that assumption may not be true. A total of roughly 160 TCR beta chains were listed by the study as associated with cytomegalovirus. The sequencing pipeline was judged likely to have produced a cluster of highly shared sequence variants as a technical artifact. The authors suggested that the approach could potentially be extended to other disease states and immunological phenotypes. In a later analysis, the rate of TCR association differed among HLA loci, with DRB1 alleles having the most associated TCRs and HLA-C alleles having the fewest. CMV serostatus was the only immune exposure information available for the cohort. Broadly in line with IMGT annotations, most TCR beta V segments showed up in productive rearrangements about 87% or about 30% of the time in an earlier analysis of 587 of the donors. In a later analysis, most CMV-associated TCR beta chains were found to appear HLA-restricted, with HLA associations seemingly driven largely by CMV exposure. Correlated functional status among segregating V segments might reflect linkage disequilibrium, but an unknown experimental factor could not be ruled out. Most TCR sequences were observed very rarely across donors, whereas some public TCRs were present in many individuals. According to a later analysis, parvovirus B19, influenza, CMV and Epstein-Barr virus appeared linked to several top co-occurrence clusters. The cohort was sequenced for TCR beta chains only, and without alpha or paired-chain data the features that could be detected were limited. Some IMGT-functional V segments, including TRBV6-2 and TRBV6-3, could not be distinguished by the 87-base-pair reads and were therefore excluded. In a later analysis, more than 15,000 TCR beta sequences were associated with specific HLA alleles at a false discovery rate of 0.05.

Library preparation employed the immunoSEQ multiplex PCR assay. The multiplex PCR relied on a mix of 60 forward primers for TCR Vbeta segments and 13 reverse primers for TCR Jbeta segments. A multiplex PCR assay on genomic DNA amplified the CDR3 region of rearranged TCR beta genes. The amplified TCR beta libraries were sequenced on the Illumina HiSeq System as 87-base-pair reads. Regarding the original processing steps: A later analysis tallied approximately 87 million unique TCR beta chains across the 666 repertoires, and around 9.9 million of those chains were shared by two or more donors. A nearest-neighbor algorithm error-corrected the raw reads and collapsed the reads into unique sequences, merging closely related sequences to remove PCR and sequencing errors. Alignment of CDR3 sequences to IMGT reference sequences was used to assign V, D and J gene segments. For a sequence to be retained, a match of at least six nucleotides to both a V gene segment and a J gene segment was required. A rearrangement counted as productive if the CDR3 had no stop codons and remained in frame with V and J, and every other rearrangement counted as non-productive. CDR3 was defined according to IMGT convention as the region running from the second conserved V-encoded cysteine to the conserved J-encoded phenylalanine. Sequences without an unambiguous match to a single V gene segment were excluded from the earlier analysis of 587 of the donors. In an earlier analysis of about 590 of the donors, a V segment was called functional when productive rearrangements were above 56.7%, and segregating when the standard deviation between donors exceeded 5%. To diagnose cytomegalovirus status from the catalog of TCR beta chain sequences, a statistical classification framework was built. V and J gene assignment, in a later analysis, came from comparing TCR nucleotide sequences with IMGT/GENE-DB human TR gene sequences. In a later analysis, CDR3 sequences and most-parsimonious VDJ recombination scenarios were assigned using the TCRdist pipeline. A later analysis defined each TCR beta chain by its CDR3 amino acid sequence plus V-gene family, and excluded reads lacking a unique V-gene family. A later analysis removed 600 or so highly shared, low-generation-probability nucleotide sequences to deal with suspected cross-contamination and a sequencing artifact. In a later analysis, a clonal expansion index was calculated for each public chain from normalized within-repertoire ranks of inferred template counts. In a later analysis, generation probabilities were computed with a VDJ recombination model fitted to out-of-frame rearrangements, and the resulting probabilities were checked against IGoR. Hypergeometric tests were used in a later analysis to score TCR-TCR, TCR-HLA and TCR-CMV co-occurrence, with a repertoire-size bias correction applied to the TCR pairs. In a later analysis, false discovery rates were estimated by permuting HLA or CMV assignments 20 times. In a later analysis, co-occurring TCRs were grouped using DBSCAN, with TCRdist sequence similarity added in when clustering inside HLA-allele-positive subsets. For co-occurrence clustering, repertoires with fewer than 30,000 or more than 120,000 public chains were excluded, along with about five repertoires with anomalous nucleotide sharing. Entries here come from immuneACCESS through TCRdb and include only in-frame sequences with V and J called. Some clones fail to appear in such tables; in the studies checked, an unresolved V gene covers under half of the shortfall, and the cause of the remainder is unknown. The DNA was the basis for D and trimming; V, J and clone size are from that table. Recorded for this sample are around 200,000 clones; over 65% of them occurred a single time. The top ten clones comprise 15% to 18% of the sample.

The CDR3 goes from the cysteine to the phenylalanine over 16 residues. Kept here is only the CDR3 DNA, which spans 48 bases and is read in frame from base 1. V trim: 2 bases; J trim: 4 bases; unmatched bases: 8. CDR1 and CDR2, looked up from the germline V gene, are SGHDT and YYEEEE. In total, about 650 healthy bone marrow donors made up the cohort. All cohort members were sampled while nominally healthy, although unrecorded immune exposures were likely present. The donor tested CMV seronegative and was one of the 352 seronegative cohort members. A peripheral blood sample was collected from each donor, and TCR beta sequencing was performed on peripheral blood mononuclear cells. Genomic DNA extraction from the blood cell samples was performed with the Qiagen DNeasy Blood Extraction Kit.

The specimen sequenced was PBMCs. The sequence joins TRBV5-6 to TRBJ1-2; 10 junctional bases match TRBD1. The TCR comes from a man aged 40-50 years in good health and CMV-seronegative. CDR3 sequence: CASSLQTWDRGYGYTF. The DNA sequence follows: TGTGCCAGCAGCTTACAAACGTGGGACAGGGGCTATGGCTACACCTTC.